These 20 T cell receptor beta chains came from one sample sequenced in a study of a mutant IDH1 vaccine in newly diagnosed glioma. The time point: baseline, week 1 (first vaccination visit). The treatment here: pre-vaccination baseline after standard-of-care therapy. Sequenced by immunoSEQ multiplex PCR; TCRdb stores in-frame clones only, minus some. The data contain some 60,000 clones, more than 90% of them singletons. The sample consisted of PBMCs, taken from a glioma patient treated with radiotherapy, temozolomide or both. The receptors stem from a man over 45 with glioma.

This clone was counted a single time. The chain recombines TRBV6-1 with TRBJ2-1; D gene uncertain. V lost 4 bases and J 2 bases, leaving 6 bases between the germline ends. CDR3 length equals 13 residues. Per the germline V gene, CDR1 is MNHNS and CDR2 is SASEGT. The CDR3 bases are TGTGCCAGCAGTGCATTCCCCTACAATGAGCAGTTCTTC. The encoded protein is CASSAFPYNEQFF.

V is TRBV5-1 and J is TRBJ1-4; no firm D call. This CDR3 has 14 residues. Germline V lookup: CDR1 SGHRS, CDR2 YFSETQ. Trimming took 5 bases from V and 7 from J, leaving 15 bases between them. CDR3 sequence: CASSYDPRGEKLFF. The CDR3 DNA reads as TGCGCCAGCAGTTACGACCCGCGGGGTGAAAAACTGTTTTTT.

The CDR3 is CASTTQGNQPQHF. CDR3 sequence (DNA): TGTGCCAGCACAACGCAGGGGAATCAGCCCCAGCATTTT. The rearrangement uses TRBV6-1 and TRBJ1-5; D possibly corresponds to TRBD1 (6 bases). Per germline, CDR1 MNHNS and CDR2 SASEGT. V lost 7 bases to trimming and J lost 4 bases, with 11 bases between them. This CDR3 has 13 residues.

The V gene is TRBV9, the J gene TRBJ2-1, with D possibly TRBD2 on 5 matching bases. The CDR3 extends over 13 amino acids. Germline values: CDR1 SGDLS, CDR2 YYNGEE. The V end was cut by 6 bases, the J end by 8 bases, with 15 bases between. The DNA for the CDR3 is TGTGCCAGCACCACGTCGGGGATCCATGAGCAGTTCTTC. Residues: CASTTSGIHEQFF.

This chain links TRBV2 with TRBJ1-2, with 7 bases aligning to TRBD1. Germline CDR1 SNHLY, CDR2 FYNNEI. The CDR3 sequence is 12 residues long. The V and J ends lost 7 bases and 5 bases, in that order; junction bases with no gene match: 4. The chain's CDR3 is CASTQGVYGYTF. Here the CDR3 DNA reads TGTGCCAGCACCCAGGGGGTATATGGCTACACCTTC. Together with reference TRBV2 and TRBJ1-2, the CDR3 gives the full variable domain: EPEVTQTPSHQVTQMGQEVILRCVPISNHLYFYWYRQILGQKVEFLVSFYNNEISEKSEIFDDQFSVERPDGSNFTLKIRSTKLEDSAMYFCASTQGVYGYTFGSGTRLTVV.

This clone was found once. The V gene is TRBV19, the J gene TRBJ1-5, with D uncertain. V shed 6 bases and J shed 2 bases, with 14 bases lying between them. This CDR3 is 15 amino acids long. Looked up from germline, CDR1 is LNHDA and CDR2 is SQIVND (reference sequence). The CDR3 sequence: CASSPVPGGNQPQHF. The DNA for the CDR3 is TGTGCCAGTAGCCCAGTACCTGGAGGCAATCAGCCCCAGCATTTT.

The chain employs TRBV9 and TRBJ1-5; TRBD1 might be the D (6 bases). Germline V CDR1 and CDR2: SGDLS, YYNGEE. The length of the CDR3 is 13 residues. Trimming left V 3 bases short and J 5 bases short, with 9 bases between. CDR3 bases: TGTGCCAGCAGCGCACAGGGCGATCAGCCCCAGCATTTT. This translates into CASSAQGDQPQHF.

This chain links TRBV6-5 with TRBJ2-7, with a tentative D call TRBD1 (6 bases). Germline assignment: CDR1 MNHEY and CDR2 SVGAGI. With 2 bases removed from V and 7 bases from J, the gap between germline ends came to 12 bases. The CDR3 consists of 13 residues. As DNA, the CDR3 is TGTGCCAGCAGTTACCAGACAGGTGGAGAGCAGTACTTC. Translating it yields CASSYQTGGEQYF.

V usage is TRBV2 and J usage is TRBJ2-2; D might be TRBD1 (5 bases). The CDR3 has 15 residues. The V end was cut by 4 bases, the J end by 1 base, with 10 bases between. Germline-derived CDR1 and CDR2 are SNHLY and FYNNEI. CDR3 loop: CASSARTLNTGELFF. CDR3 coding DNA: TGTGCCAGCAGTGCTAGGACATTGAACACCGGGGAGCTGTTTTTT.

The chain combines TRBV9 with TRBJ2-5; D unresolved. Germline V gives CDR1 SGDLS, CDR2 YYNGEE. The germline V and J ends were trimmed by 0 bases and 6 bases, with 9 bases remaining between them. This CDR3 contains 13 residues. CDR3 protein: CASSVGEGKTQYF. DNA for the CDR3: TGTGCCAGCAGCGTAGGAGAAGGGAAGACCCAGTACTTC.

The CDR3 protein is CASSFAGGPQETQYF. CDR3 in DNA: TGTGCCAGCAGTTTCGCGGGGGGACCCCAAGAGACCCAGTACTTC. The V gene is TRBV27, the J gene TRBJ2-5, with TRBD2 identical over 8 bases. CDR1 and CDR2 from the germline V gene are MNHEY and SMNVEV (reference sequence). The CDR3 length is 15 residues. J gave up 1 base and V 3 bases, and 4 bases lay outside the gene matches.

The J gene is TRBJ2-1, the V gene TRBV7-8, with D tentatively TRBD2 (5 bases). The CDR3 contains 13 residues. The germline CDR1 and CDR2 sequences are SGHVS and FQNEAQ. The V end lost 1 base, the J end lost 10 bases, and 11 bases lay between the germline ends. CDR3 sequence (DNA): TGTGCCAGCAGCTTAGGGCTAGCTAGCGAGCAGTTCTTC. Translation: CASSLGLASEQFF.

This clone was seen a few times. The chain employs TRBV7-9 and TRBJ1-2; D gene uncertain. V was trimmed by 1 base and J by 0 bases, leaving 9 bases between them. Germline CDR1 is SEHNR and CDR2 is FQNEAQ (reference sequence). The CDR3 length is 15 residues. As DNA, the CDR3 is TGTGCCAGCAGCTTAGGGCCAGCTACTAACTATGGCTACACCTTC. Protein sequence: CASSLGPATNYGYTF.

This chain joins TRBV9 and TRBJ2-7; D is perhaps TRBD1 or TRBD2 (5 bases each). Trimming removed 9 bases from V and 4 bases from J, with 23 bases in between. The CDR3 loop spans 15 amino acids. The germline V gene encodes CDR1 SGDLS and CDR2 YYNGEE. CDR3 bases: TGTGCCACCCCCGAGGCCCAGGGAGAGGAGTACGAGCAGTACTTC. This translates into CATPEAQGEEYEQYF.

The CDR3 reads CAISEGGRDHEQYF. The CDR3 nucleotides are TGTGCCATCAGCGAAGGGGGAAGGGACCACGAGCAGTACTTC. The chain combines TRBV10-3 with TRBJ2-7; D might be TRBD1 (6 bases). CDR1 is ENHRY, CDR2 SYGVKD, per germline. V gave up 6 bases and J gave up 5 bases, with 17 bases separating them. The CDR3 covers 14 residues.

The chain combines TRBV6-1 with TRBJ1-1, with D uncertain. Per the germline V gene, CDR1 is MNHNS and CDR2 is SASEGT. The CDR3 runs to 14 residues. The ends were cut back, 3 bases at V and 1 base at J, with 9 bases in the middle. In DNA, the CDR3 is TGTGCCAGCAGTGACGGCCATAGGAACACTGAAGCTTTCTTT. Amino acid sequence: CASSDGHRNTEAFF.

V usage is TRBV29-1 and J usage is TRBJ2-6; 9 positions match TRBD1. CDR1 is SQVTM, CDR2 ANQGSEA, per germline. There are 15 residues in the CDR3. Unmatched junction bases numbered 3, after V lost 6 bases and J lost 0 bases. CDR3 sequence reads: CSVRDRDSGANVLTF. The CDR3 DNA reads TGCAGCGTCCGGGACAGGGACTCTGGGGCCAACGTCCTGACTTTC.

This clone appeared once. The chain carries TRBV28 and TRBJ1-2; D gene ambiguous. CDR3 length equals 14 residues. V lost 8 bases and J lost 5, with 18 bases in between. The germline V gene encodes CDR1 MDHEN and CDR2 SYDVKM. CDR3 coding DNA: TGTGCCAGCCAGCCGGCTTCTCTTTGGTATGGCTACACCTTC. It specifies CASQPASLWYGYTF.

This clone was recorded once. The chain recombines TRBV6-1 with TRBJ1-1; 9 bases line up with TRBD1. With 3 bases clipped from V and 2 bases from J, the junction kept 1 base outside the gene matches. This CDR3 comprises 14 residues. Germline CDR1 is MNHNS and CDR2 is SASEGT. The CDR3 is CASSEDRGNTEAFF. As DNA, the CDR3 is TGTGCCAGCAGTGAGGACAGGGGCAACACTGAAGCTTTCTTT.

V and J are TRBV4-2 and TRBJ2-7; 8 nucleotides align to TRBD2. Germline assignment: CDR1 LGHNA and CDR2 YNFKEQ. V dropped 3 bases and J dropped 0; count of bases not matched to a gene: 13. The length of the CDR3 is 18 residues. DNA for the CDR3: TGTGCCAGCAGCCAGGGCCCCCTAACTAGCGGTATCTCCTACGAGCAGTACTTC. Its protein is CASSQGPLTSGISYEQYF.